The rows below give T cell receptor beta chains drawn from one sample of a study of blood T cell repertoires in COVID-19. Only in-frame clones appear in the TCRdb table, and some are missing; sequencing was by immunoSEQ multiplex PCR. The sample has approximately 84,000 clones; around four fifths are singletons. The sequencing input was peripheral blood. These receptors all stem from a human donor in a cohort sampled during active COVID-19. Both conserved end residues are part of each CDR3. A D gene is named only where the DNA matches it firmly. The size field is filled for only some rows; it gives once, few, many or a size class.

CSVGGAEAFF TGCAGCGTTGGAGGCGCTGAAGCTTTCTTT TRBV29-1 NA TRBJ1-1 once
CASKSGGNQPQHF TGTGCCAGCAAGTCTGGAGGCAATCAGCCCCAGCATTTT TRBV6-6 NA TRBJ1-5 NA
CASRIASAYEQFF TGTGCCAGCAGGATAGCTAGCGCTTATGAGCAGTTCTTC TRBV28 NA TRBJ2-1 NA
CASSQVGVGYEKLFF TGCGCCAGCAGCCAAGTAGGGGTCGGTTATGAAAAACTGTTTTTT TRBV4-1 NA TRBJ1-4 NA
CASSYSGTWGSYEQYF TGTGCCAGCAGTTACTCGGGGACATGGGGTTCCTACGAGCAGTACTTC TRBV6-5 NA TRBJ2-7 NA
CASSSKTQGNTEAFF TGTGCCAGCAGCTCCAAAACACAGGGGAACACTGAAGCTTTCTTT TRBV5-4 NA TRBJ1-1 NA
CASSSPGGLVNEQFF TGTGCCAGCAGCTCCCCGGGGGGGCTCGTCAATGAGCAGTTCTTC TRBV5-4 TRBD2 TRBJ2-1 once
CASSQDWRQGPADTQYF TGCGCCAGCAGCCAAGATTGGCGGCAGGGGCCGGCAGATACGCAGTATTTT TRBV4-1 NA TRBJ2-3 NA
CASRGATTGNSPLHF TGTGCCAGCAGGGGGGCCACCACGGGGAATTCACCCCTCCACTTT TRBV28 NA TRBJ1-6 NA
CASSAVAGGGGNTIYF TGTGCCAGCAGTGCCGTGGCAGGGGGCGGTGGAAACACCATATATTTT TRBV6-1 TRBD1 TRBJ1-3 few
CASSQQGNGSPLHF TGTGCCAGCTCACAACAGGGTAACGGCTCACCCCTCCACTTT TRBV18 NA TRBJ1-6 NA
CATMKGEGATYEQYF TGTGCCACCATGAAAGGGGAAGGGGCCACCTACGAGCAGTACTTC TRBV24-1 NA TRBJ2-7 NA
CASSSRSTGTQYF TGTGCCAGCAGCTCCCGCTCAACGGGTACGCAGTATTTT TRBV6-5 NA TRBJ2-3 few
CASSPGGLSTDTQYF TGTGCCAGCAGTCCGGGGGGACTTAGCACAGATACGCAGTATTTT TRBV5-4 TRBD2 TRBJ2-3 NA
CASSPGLSSNEQFF TGTGCCAGCAGTCCGGGGTTAAGTTCCAATGAGCAGTTCTTC TRBV6-5 NA TRBJ2-1 NA
CASSLGTGLETQYF TGCGCCAGCAGCTTGGGGACAGGGCTTGAGACCCAGTACTTC TRBV5-1 TRBD1 TRBJ2-5 NA
CASSLVGTGGYNEQFF TGTGCCAGCAGCTTGGTTGGGACAGGGGGCTACAATGAGCAGTTCTTC TRBV5-8 TRBD1 TRBJ2-1 once
CASRDGLLEQFF TGTGCCAGCAGAGATGGACTACTTGAGCAGTTCTTC TRBV2 NA TRBJ2-1 many
CASAPSGYTGELFF TGTGCCAGCGCCCCTTCAGGCTACACCGGGGAGCTGTTTTTT TRBV28 NA TRBJ2-2 NA
CASTSGTGIYNEQFF TGTGCCAGCACCTCCGGGACAGGGATCTACAATGAGCAGTTCTTC TRBV7-9 TRBD1 TRBJ2-1 NA
CASSVGGDNYGYTF TGTGCCAGCAGCGTAGGTGGAGATAACTATGGCTACACCTTC TRBV9 NA TRBJ1-2 NA
CASSSGRGLYFGYTF TGTGCCAGCAGTTCCGGGAGGGGGCTCTATTTTGGCTACACCTTC TRBV27 TRBD1 TRBJ1-2 NA
CASSPGGVFRMSSYNSPLHF TGCGCCAGCAGCCCGGGGGGAGTGTTCAGAATGAGCTCCTATAATTCACCCCTCCACTTT TRBV4-1 NA TRBJ1-6 few
CASSQDWRGISEQFF TGTGCCAGCAGCCAAGATTGGCGGGGGATAAGTGAGCAGTTCTTC TRBV3-1/TRBV3-2 TRBD2 TRBJ2-1 NA
CASSPLRPGGSYEQYF TGTGCCAGCTCACCTTTACGGCCTGGAGGTTCCTACGAGCAGTACTTC TRBV18 NA TRBJ2-7 NA
CAIQSGRDSYEQYF TGTGCCATCCAGTCCGGGAGGGACTCCTACGAGCAGTACTTC TRBV28 TRBD2 TRBJ2-7 NA
CASTRQGRTEAFF TGTGCCAGTACAAGACAGGGGAGAACTGAAGCTTTCTTT TRBV25-1 TRBD1 TRBJ1-1 NA
CASSMWSGDLNQPQHF TGTGCCAGTAGTATGTGGTCGGGGGACCTCAATCAGCCCCAGCATTTT TRBV19 NA TRBJ1-5 NA
CASSLSGTEKLFF TGCGCCAGCAGCCTTTCCGGGACAGAAAAACTGTTTTTT TRBV5-1 NA TRBJ1-4 NA
CSVGKGATSKQFF TGCAGCGTGGGAAAGGGGGCTACGAGTAAACAGTTCTTC TRBV29-1 TRBD1 TRBJ2-1 NA
CSVTTGNSNQPQHF TGCAGCGTTACCACAGGGAATAGCAATCAGCCCCAGCATTTT TRBV29-1 NA TRBJ1-5 NA
CASSPNNGQGREKLFF TGTGCCAGCTCACCTAATAACGGACAGGGGAGAGAAAAACTGTTTTTT TRBV18 TRBD1 TRBJ1-4 NA
CASSELPGQGSNEQFF TGTGCCAGCAGTGAGCTACCGGGACAGGGAAGCAATGAGCAGTTCTTC TRBV6-1 TRBD1 TRBJ2-1 NA
CASSLVYQETQYF TGTGCCAGCAGTTTAGTCTACCAAGAGACCCAGTACTTC TRBV27 NA TRBJ2-5 NA
CASIPWGEVGTGELFF TGTGCCAGCATCCCCTGGGGCGAGGTGGGCACCGGGGAGCTGTTTTTT TRBV5-6 NA TRBJ2-2 NA
CRATGHPEAFF TGCAGGGCGACAGGGCACCCTGAAGCTTTCTTT TRBV20-1 TRBD1 TRBJ1-1 NA
CASSPRGGEQFF TGTGCCAGCAGCCCTCGAGGGGGTGAGCAGTTCTTC TRBV7-9 NA TRBJ2-1 few
CASIPGKGLAEADTQYF TGTGCCAGCATCCCAGGGAAGGGACTAGCGGAAGCAGATACGCAGTATTTT TRBV2 TRBD2 TRBJ2-3 NA
CASRAGASYGYTF TGTGCCAGCAGAGCGGGGGCATCCTATGGCTACACCTTC TRBV6-5 NA TRBJ1-2 NA
CASSSPGPSPLHF TGTGCCAGCAGTTCCCCGGGTCCTTCACCCCTCCACTTT TRBV28 NA TRBJ1-6 NA
CASSRGGAGQPQHF TGTGCCAGCAGCAGAGGGGGGGCTGGCCAGCCCCAGCATTTT TRBV28 NA TRBJ1-5 NA
CASSPQRGGEGQPQHF TGTGCCAGCTCACCACAGCGAGGGGGGGAGGGGCAGCCCCAGCATTTT TRBV18 NA TRBJ1-5 NA
CASRPTESGNTIYF TGCGCCAGCAGGCCTACAGAATCTGGAAACACCATATATTTT TRBV5-1 NA TRBJ1-3 NA
CASRAGTETYNEQFF TGCGCCAGCAGGGCCGGGACAGAGACATACAATGAGCAGTTCTTC TRBV5-1 TRBD1 TRBJ2-1 few
CASSVASQNTGELFF TGTGCCAGCAGCGTAGCTAGTCAGAACACCGGGGAGCTGTTTTTT TRBV9 NA TRBJ2-2 NA
CASSFDPGLAGGRSYEQYF TGTGCCAGCAGTTTCGACCCGGGACTAGCGGGAGGGCGATCATACGAGCAGTACTTC TRBV7-9 TRBD2 TRBJ2-7 NA
CASSQEGSRGTDTQYF TGCGCCAGCAGCCAAGAAGGGTCAAGGGGTACAGATACGCAGTATTTT TRBV4-1 NA TRBJ2-3 NA
CASSRRQGTLDTEAFF TGTGCCAGCAGCCGACGACAGGGGACTTTGGACACTGAAGCTTTCTTT TRBV3-1/TRBV3-2 TRBD1 TRBJ1-1 NA
CASSVRRGVPTNEKLFF TGTGCCAGCAGTGTGAGGCGCGGAGTGCCAACTAATGAAAAACTGTTTTTT TRBV25-1 NA TRBJ1-4 many
CASSLVGLAGLTGELFF TGTGCCAGCAGCTTGGTGGGACTAGCGGGACTCACCGGGGAGCTGTTTTTT TRBV5-4 TRBD2 TRBJ2-2 NA
CASTTLGSSYNEQFF TGTGCCAGCACCACCCTCGGGAGCTCCTACAATGAGCAGTTCTTC TRBV6-5 NA TRBJ2-1 NA